A single sample is the source of the 13 T cell receptor beta chains below, sequenced in a study of CD8 T cells in ankylosing spondylitis (dated by TCRdb to about 2017). The library was prepared using 5' RACE. The run used an Illumina HiSeq 2500. TCRdb's own reprocessing of the public reads used fastp at Q25 and MiXCR and kept productive beta chains. Rows matching on CDR3 protein sequence are summarized as one entry with the most common DNA and genes. The sample table records around 210,000 distinct CDR3 sequences; around 8% of these occur just once. Around 4.4% of the sample lies in the top ten. Sequencing was carried out using blood, either unsorted or a sorted T cell fraction (not recorded which). All receptors come from a female donor with ankylosing spondylitis or in good health (not recorded which).

V gene TRBV7-9 combines with J gene TRBJ2-3; the match to TRBD2 covers 9 bases. This CDR3 is 15 amino acids long. J lost 3 bases, V lost 1 base, and 2 bases had no gene match. Germline values: CDR1 SEHNR, CDR2 FQNEAQ (reference sequence). The CDR3 DNA reads as TGTGCCAGCAGCTTAGATAGCGGGAGAACAGATACGCAGTATTTT. As protein: CASSLDSGRTDTQYF.

Many counts were recorded for this clonotype. This chain uses TRBV6-6 with TRBJ2-1; the match to TRBD2 covers 10 bases. CDR1 is MNHNY and CDR2 is SVGAGI in the germline V gene (reference sequence). Losses at the gene ends were 7 bases for V and 6 bases for J; bases not matched to a gene: 6. This CDR3 spans 14 amino acids. For the CDR3, the DNA is TGTGCCAGCACCCCTAGCGGGAGTTTCAATGAGCAGTTCTTC. Encoded protein: CASTPSGSFNEQFF.

This clonotype was detected many times. The chain uses TRBV12-3 or TRBV12-4 and TRBJ1-1; D is ambiguous. Trimming removed 1 base from V and 11 bases from J, with 8 bases in between. CDR3 length equals 11 residues. Here the CDR3 DNA reads TGTGCCAGCAGTTTAGGGCCGGTCGCTTTCTTT. Translated: CASSLGPVAFF.

About this clonotype: With a much larger clone just one base away, this may be a read error. The chain has TRBV5-1 and TRBJ1-1, with D possibly matching TRBD1 (6 bases). CDR3 length equals 15 residues. Per the germline V gene, CDR1 is SGHRS and CDR2 is YFSETQ. The CDR3 DNA sequence: TGCACCAGCAGCTTGAATACGGGGGCGCACACTGAAGCTTTCTTT. This sequence encodes CTSSLNTGAHTEAFF.

In its sample, this clonotype was seen many times. The chain has TRBV12-3 or TRBV12-4 and TRBJ2-1; tentatively, D is TRBD2 (6 bases). V lost 6 bases, J lost 7 bases, and 16 bases lay in between. The CDR3 loop spans 14 amino acids. The CDR3 nucleotides are TGTGCCAGCAGCCAGGGACTTTTTATGAATGAGCAGTTCTTC. Protein sequence: CASSQGLFMNEQFF.

This clonotype was seen repeatedly, ten times or more. The genes are TRBV3-1 and TRBJ2-1, with D perhaps TRBD2 (6 bases). The ends were cut back, 2 bases at V and 0 bases at J, with 14 bases in the middle. CDR1 and CDR2 from the germline V gene are LGHDT and YNNKEL (reference sequence). The CDR3 has 17 residues. The CDR3 spells CASSQPLDYLSYNEQFF. DNA of the CDR3: TGTGCCAGCAGCCAACCTCTGGACTATCTCTCCTACAATGAGCAGTTCTTC.

This clonotype came up many times. The chain employs TRBV19 and TRBJ2-7; no clear D gene. Germline CDR1 reads LNHDA; CDR2 reads SQIVND (reference sequence). The length of the CDR3 is 13 residues. V was shortened by 2 bases and J by 3 bases, with 8 bases between the two germline ends. In DNA form, the CDR3 reads TGTGCCAGTAGTATAACCTGGGGCTACGAGCAGTACTTC. It specifies CASSITWGYEQYF.

This clonotype was found many times. The chain is built from TRBV3-1 and TRBJ1-1; a possible D gene is TRBD1 (6 bases). The CDR3 extends over 16 amino acids. Between the trimmed V and J ends, which lost 3 bases and 1 base, there was a span of 15 bases. The V gene's germline CDR1 is LGHDT and CDR2 YNNKEL (reference sequence). In nucleotides, the CDR3 is TGTGCCAGCAGCCACGGGGGCAGGGTAGGGAACACTGAAGCTTTCTTT. This gives the protein CASSHGGRVGNTEAFF.

In this sample, this clonotype turned up many times. The rearrangement joins TRBV11-3 to TRBJ2-3; D is unresolved. CDR1 SGHNT and CDR2 YENEEA come from the germline V gene. The CDR3 length is 15 residues. V lost 1 base and J 2 bases, leaving 10 bases between the germline ends. The CDR3, as DNA: TGTGCCAGCAGCTTAGGTCTGCGGACCACAGATACGCAGTATTTT. It is translated as CASSLGLRTTDTQYF.

This clonotype was picked up many times. V and J are TRBV19 and TRBJ2-2, with TRBD2 matching over 14 bases. After removal of 4 bases from V and 7 bases from J, the junction contained 14 bases not matched to a gene. The germline gives CDR1 LNHDA, CDR2 SQIVND (reference sequence). CDR3 length: 19 amino acids. The chain's CDR3 is CASSTRDLGLAGAGGELFF. CDR3 in DNA: TGTGCCAGTAGTACTAGAGACTTGGGACTAGCGGGAGCGGGCGGGGAGCTGTTTTTT. Together with reference TRBV19 and TRBJ2-2, the CDR3 gives the full variable domain: DGGITQSPKYLFRKEGQNVTLSCEQNLNHDAMYWYRQDPGQGLRLIYYSQIVNDFQKGDIAEGYSVSREKKESFPLTVTSAQKNPTAFYLCASSTRDLGLAGAGGELFFGEGSRLTVL.

At least ten counts were recorded for this clonotype. The chain uses TRBV20-1 and TRBJ1-1; no clear D gene. The germline V and J ends were trimmed by 1 base and 2 bases, with 11 bases remaining between them. The CDR3 is made up of 14 amino acids. The germline gives CDR1 DFQATT, CDR2 SNEGSKA (reference sequence). The CDR3 spells CSARGPRSNTEAFF. The CDR3 DNA reads TGCAGTGCTAGAGGTCCTCGGTCAAACACTGAAGCTTTCTTT.

This clonotype has ten or more counts. The chain has TRBV6-5 and TRBJ1-5; D is unclear. Trimming took off 2 bases at V and 1 base at J, with 6 bases between the two ends. Per germline, CDR1 MNHEY and CDR2 SVGAGI. The CDR3 loop spans 14 amino acids. CDR3 bases: TGTGCCAGCAGTTACGCAATGAGCAATCAGCCCCAGCATTTT. This encodes CASSYAMSNQPQHF.

A few counts support this clonotype. This may be a read error, as it is one base from a much larger clone. The CDR3 loop reads CSAAPESAWEPQHF. The CDR3 region has the DNA TGCAGTGCTGCGCCTGAGTCAGCTTGGGAGCCCCAGCATTTT. The chain links TRBV20-1 to TRBJ1-5; D gene uncertain. This CDR3 spans 14 amino acids. Trimming removed 5 bases at V and 8 bases at J, with 19 bases between. Germline V CDR1 and CDR2: DFQATT, SNEGSKA (reference sequence).